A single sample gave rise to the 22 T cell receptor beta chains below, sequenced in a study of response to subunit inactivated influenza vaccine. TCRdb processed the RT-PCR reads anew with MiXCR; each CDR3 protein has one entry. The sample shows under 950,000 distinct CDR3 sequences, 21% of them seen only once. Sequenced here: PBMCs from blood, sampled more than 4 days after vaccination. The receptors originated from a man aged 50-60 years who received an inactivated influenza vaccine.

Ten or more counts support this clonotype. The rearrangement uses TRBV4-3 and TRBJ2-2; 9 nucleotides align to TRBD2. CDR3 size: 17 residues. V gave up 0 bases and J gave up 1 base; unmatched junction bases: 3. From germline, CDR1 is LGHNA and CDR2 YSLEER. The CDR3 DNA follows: TGCGCCAGCAGCCAAGAGGCACTAGCGGGGAACACCGGGGAGCTGTTTTTT. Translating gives CASSQEALAGNTGELFF.

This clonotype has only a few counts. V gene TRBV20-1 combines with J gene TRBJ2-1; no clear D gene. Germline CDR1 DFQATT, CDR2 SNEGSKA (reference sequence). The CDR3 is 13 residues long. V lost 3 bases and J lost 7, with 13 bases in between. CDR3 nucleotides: TGCAGTGCTAGGTCGCAGAATGGTAATGAGCAGTTCTTC. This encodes CSARSQNGNEQFF.

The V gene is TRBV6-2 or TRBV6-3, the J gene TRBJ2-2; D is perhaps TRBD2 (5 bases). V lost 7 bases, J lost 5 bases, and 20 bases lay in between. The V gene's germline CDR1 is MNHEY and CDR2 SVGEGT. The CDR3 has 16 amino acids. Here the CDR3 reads CASTTGWWGETGELFF. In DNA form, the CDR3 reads TGTGCCAGCACTACGGGTTGGTGGGGAGAGACCGGGGAGCTGTTTTTT.

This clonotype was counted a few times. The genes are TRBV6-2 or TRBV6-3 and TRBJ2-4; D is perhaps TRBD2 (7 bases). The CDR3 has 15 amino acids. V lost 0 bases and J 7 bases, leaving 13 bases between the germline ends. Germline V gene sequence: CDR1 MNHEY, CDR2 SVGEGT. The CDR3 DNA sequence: TGTGCCAGCAGTTACTCTACTAGGGGGGGGAACATTCAGTACTTC. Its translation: CASSYSTRGGNIQYF.

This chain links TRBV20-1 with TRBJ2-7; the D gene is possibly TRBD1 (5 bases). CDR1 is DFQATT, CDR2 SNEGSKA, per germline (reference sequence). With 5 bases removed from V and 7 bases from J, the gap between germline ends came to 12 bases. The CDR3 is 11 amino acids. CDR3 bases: TGCAGTGCTCCCGTAGGGGCTGAGCAGTACTTC. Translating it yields CSAPVGAEQYF.

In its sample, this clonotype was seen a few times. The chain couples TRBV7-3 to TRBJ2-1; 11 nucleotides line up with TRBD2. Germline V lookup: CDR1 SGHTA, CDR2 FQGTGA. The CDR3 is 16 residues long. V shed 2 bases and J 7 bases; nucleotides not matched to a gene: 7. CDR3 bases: TGTGCCAGCAGCTTAGGGGGACTAGCGGCGGGTAATGAGCAGTTCTTC. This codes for CASSLGGLAAGNEQFF.

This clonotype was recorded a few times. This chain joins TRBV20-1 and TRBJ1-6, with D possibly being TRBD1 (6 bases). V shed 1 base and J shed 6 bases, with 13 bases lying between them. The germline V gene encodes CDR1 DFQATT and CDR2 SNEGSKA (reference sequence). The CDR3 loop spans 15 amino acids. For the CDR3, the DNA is TGCAGTGCTAGAGTATCCGGGGGGCGTAATTCACCCCTCCACTTT. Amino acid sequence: CSARVSGGRNSPLHF.

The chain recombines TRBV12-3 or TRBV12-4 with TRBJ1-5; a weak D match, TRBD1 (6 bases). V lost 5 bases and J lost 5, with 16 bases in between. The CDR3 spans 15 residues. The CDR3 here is CASSITGRPDQPQHF. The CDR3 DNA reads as TGTGCCAGCAGTATAACAGGGAGGCCGGATCAGCCCCAGCATTTT.

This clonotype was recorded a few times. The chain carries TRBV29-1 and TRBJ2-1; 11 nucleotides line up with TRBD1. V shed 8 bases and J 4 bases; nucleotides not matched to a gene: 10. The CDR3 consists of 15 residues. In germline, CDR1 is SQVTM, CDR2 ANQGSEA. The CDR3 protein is CSHSVRDRGYNEQFF. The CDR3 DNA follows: TGCAGCCATTCTGTCCGGGACAGGGGGTACAATGAGCAGTTCTTC.

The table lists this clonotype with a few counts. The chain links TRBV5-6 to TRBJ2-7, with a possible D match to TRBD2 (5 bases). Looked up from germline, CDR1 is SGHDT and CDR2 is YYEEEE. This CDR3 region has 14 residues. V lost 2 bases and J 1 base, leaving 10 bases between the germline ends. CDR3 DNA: TGTGCCAGCAGCTTTTTGCTAGCTTCCTACGAGCAGTACTTC. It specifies CASSFLLASYEQYF.

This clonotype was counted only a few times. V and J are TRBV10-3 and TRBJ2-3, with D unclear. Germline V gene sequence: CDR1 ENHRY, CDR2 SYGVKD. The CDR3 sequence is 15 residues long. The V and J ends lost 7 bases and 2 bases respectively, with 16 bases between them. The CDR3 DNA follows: TGTGCCATCAACCGATTGGGTACCCCCACAGATACGCAGTATTTT. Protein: CAINRLGTPTDTQYF.

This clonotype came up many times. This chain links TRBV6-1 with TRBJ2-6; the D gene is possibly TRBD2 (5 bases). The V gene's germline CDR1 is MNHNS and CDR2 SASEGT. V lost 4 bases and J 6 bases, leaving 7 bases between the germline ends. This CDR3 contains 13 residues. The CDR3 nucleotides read TGTGCCAGCAGTGCCGGGATGGCCAACGTCCTGACTTTC. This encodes CASSAGMANVLTF.

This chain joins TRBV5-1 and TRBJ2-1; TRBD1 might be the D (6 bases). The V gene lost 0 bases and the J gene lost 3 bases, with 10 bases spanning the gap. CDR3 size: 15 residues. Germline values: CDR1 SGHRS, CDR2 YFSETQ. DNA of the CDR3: TGCGCCAGCAGCTTGGCCCCAGGGGACTACAATGAGCAGTTCTTC. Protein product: CASSLAPGDYNEQFF.

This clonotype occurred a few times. CDR3 residues: CASRPSISPADTQYF. For the CDR3, the DNA is TGTGCCAGCAGGCCTAGCATCTCTCCCGCAGATACGCAGTATTTT. This chain uses TRBV28 with TRBJ2-3; possibly TRBD2 for D (5 bases). CDR3 size: 15 residues. From germline, CDR1 is MDHEN and CDR2 SYDVKM. Trimming shortened V by 6 bases and J by 4 bases, and 17 bases separated the two germline ends.

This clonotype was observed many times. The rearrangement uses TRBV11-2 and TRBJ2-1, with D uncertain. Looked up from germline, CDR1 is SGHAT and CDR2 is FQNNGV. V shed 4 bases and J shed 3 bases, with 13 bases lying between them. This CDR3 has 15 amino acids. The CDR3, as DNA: TGTGCCAGCAGCTCCCGGCCAGATAACTACAATGAGCAGTTCTTC. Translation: CASSSRPDNYNEQFF.

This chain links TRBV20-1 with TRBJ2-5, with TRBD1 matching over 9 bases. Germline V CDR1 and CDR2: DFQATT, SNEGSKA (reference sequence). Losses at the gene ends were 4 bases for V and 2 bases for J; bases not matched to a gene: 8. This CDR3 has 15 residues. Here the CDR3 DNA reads TGCAGTGCTACCGCGACAGGGGGTTATCAAGAGACCCAGTACTTC. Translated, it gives CSATATGGYQETQYF.

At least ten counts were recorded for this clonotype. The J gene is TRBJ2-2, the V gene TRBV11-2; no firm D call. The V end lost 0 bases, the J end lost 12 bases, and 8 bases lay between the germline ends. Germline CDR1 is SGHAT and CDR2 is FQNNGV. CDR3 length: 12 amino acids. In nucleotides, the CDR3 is TGTGCCAGCAGCTTAGATTTGGGGAAGCTGTTTTTT. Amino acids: CASSLDLGKLFF. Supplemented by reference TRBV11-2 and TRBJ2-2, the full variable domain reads EAGVAQSPRYKIIEKRQSVAFWCNPISGHATLYWYQQILGQGPKLLIQFQNNGVVDDSQLPKDRFSAERLKGVDSTLKIQPAKLEDSAVYLCASSLDLGKLFFGEGSRLTVL.

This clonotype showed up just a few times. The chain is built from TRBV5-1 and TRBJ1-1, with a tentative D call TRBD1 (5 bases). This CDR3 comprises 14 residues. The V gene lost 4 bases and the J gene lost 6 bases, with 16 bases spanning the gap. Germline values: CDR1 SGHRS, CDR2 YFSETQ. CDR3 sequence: CASSEWDPGAEAFF. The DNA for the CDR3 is TGCGCCAGCAGCGAGTGGGACCCCGGGGCTGAAGCTTTCTTT. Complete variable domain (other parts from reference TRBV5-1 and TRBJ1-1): KAGVTQTPRYLIKTRGQQVTLSCSPISGHRSVSWYQQTPGQGLQFLFEYFSETQRNKGNFPGRFSGRQFSNSRSEMNVSTLELGDSALYLCASSEWDPGAEAFFGQGTRLTVV.

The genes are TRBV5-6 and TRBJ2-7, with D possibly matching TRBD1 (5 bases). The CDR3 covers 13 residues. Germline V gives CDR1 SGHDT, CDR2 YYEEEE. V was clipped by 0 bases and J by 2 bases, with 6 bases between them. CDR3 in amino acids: CASSLETAYEQYF. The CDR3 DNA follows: TGTGCCAGCAGCTTGGAGACAGCCTACGAGCAGTACTTC. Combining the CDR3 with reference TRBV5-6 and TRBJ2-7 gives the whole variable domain DAGVTQSPTHLIKTRGQQVTLRCSPKSGHDTVSWYQQALGQGPQFIFQYYEEEERQRGNFPDRFSGHQFPNYSSELNVNALLLGDSALYLCASSLETAYEQYFGPGTRLTVT.

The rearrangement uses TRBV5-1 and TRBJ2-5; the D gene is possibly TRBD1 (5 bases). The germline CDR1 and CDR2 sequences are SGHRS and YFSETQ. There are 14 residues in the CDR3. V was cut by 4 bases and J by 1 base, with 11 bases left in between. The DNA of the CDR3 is TGCGCCAGCAGCCAAGACAGTGGCCAAGAGACCCAGTACTTC. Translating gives CASSQDSGQETQYF.

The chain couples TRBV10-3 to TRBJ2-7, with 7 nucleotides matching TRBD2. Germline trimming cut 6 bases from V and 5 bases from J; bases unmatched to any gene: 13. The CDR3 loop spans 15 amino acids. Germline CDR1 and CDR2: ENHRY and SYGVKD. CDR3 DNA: TGTGCCATCAGCGCGGGAGACCCCACGGATGACGAGCAGTACTTC. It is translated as CAISAGDPTDDEQYF.

DNA for the CDR3: TGCAGTGCAAAGGGAGCTGGGTCCGAGCAGTACTTC. Amino acid sequence: CSAKGAGSEQYF. V is TRBV20-1 and J is TRBJ2-7, with a possible D match to TRBD2 (5 bases). Germline V gene sequence: CDR1 DFQATT, CDR2 SNEGSKA (reference sequence). Trimming cost V 6 bases and J 6 bases, with 15 bases left between them. The CDR3 is made up of 12 amino acids.